This entry describes one TCR beta chain. This record comes from a study of blood T cell repertoires in COVID-19. In the study overall: T cells, B-cell-depleted T cells, or PBMCs provided the cDNA or gDNA that served as material.

The study drew participants aged about 18 to 89 years from under 30 US areas. Participants reported their clinical history, and cohort assignment relied on those reports. The CDR3 extends over 14 amino acids. In germline, CDR1 is SGDLS, CDR2 YYNGEE. Deletions cut 0 bases from V and 1 base from J, with 7 bases between. Produced via immunoSEQ multiplex PCR; TCRdb's table is partial and in-frame only. Among a few hundred thousand clones listed, approximately 86% were seen once. The specimen was PBMCs or T cells enriched from blood (not recorded which). The TCR comes from a woman between 40 and 50 years old with acute COVID-19. The V gene is TRBV9, the J gene TRBJ1-1; D perhaps matches TRBD1 (5 bases). In DNA form, the CDR3 reads TGTGCCAGCAGCGTAGTAGGGGAGAACACTGAAGCTTTCTTT. Amino acid sequence: CASSVVGENTEAFF.